These 14 T cell receptor beta chains came from one sample sequenced in a study of shared clonotypes between healthy human individuals. The repertoire was sequenced with immunoSEQ multiplex PCR; TCRdb's copy has only in-frame clones and lacks some. The sample has 400,000 to 500,000 clones; 70% to 80% are singletons. Source material: PBMCs. The receptors here all came from a woman in her thirties or forties in good health. Some clones in this sample may be carry-over from other donors' samples.

This chain connects TRBV7-9 to TRBJ2-1, with D uncertain. Germline V CDR1 and CDR2: SEHNR, FQNEAQ (reference sequence). The CDR3 has 11 amino acids. V lost 7 bases, J lost 3 bases, and 4 bases lay in between. CDR3 residues: CASTLYNEQFF. CDR3 in DNA: TGTGCCAGCACCCTCTACAATGAGCAGTTCTTC.

The CDR3 nucleotides read TGCGCCAGCAGCTCGTCCCCCTCTGGGGCGGAAAACATTCAGTACTTC. This encodes CASSSSPSGAENIQYF. This chain links TRBV5-1 with TRBJ2-4, with D maybe TRBD1 (5 bases). The V end lost 3 bases, the J end lost 5 bases, and 18 bases lay between the germline ends. The germline gives CDR1 SGHRS, CDR2 YFSETQ. The CDR3 length is 16 residues.

Turning to this clone: An end of the junction differs from the germline gene, which may be a read error. Other DNA sequences of this sample code for an identical CDR3. This chain uses TRBV2 with TRBJ2-7, with TRBD1 matching over 7 bases. Germline loops: CDR1 SNHLY, CDR2 FYNNEI. The CDR3 contains 12 residues. In nucleotides, the CDR3 is TGTGCAAGCAGTGCAGGGGGTAGCGAGCAGTACTTC. Protein sequence: CASSAGGSEQYF.

The rearrangement joins TRBV5-1 to TRBJ1-5, with D possibly matching TRBD1 (5 bases). This CDR3 spans 13 amino acids. V lost 0 bases, J lost 7 bases, and 8 bases lay in between. Germline CDR1 is SGHRS and CDR2 is YFSETQ. CDR3 amino acids: CASSLAGQQPQHF. The CDR3 DNA follows: TGCGCCAGCAGCTTGGCAGGGCAACAGCCCCAGCATTTT.

Only a few counts were recorded for this clone. The rearrangement joins TRBV11-2 to TRBJ1-1, with D perhaps TRBD1 (6 bases). Trimming cost V 4 bases and J 1 base, with 10 bases left between them. The CDR3 has 14 residues. Germline assignment: CDR1 SGHAT and CDR2 FQNNGV. The CDR3 spells CASSSSDRNTEAFF. The CDR3 nucleotides are TGTGCCAGCAGCTCTTCGGACAGGAACACTGAAGCTTTCTTT. Full variable domain (remainder filled in from reference TRBV11-2 and TRBJ1-1): EAGVAQSPRYKIIEKRQSVAFWCNPISGHATLYWYQQILGQGPKLLIQFQNNGVVDDSQLPKDRFSAERLKGVDSTLKIQPAKLEDSAVYLCASSSSDRNTEAFFGQGTRLTVV.

The chain carries TRBV4-3 and TRBJ2-5; 9 bases map to TRBD2. Gene TRBJ2-7 matches the end of the DNA better, so the J call may be wrong. The germline V gene encodes CDR1 LGHNA and CDR2 YSLEER. The length of the CDR3 is 16 residues. The DNA for the CDR3 is TGCGCCAGCAGCCAAGGACTAGCGGCGAGCTCCTACGAGCAGTACTTC. Protein product: CASSQGLAASSYEQYF.

Here the CDR3 DNA reads TGTGCCAGCAGCGTAGGTAGTAGTGTGTGGTACGAGCAGTACTTC. Encoded protein: CASSVGSSVWYEQYF. The J gene is TRBJ2-7, the V gene TRBV9; D gene uncertain. The CDR3 contains 15 residues. CDR1 and CDR2 from the germline V gene are SGDLS and YYNGEE. With 0 bases removed from V and 4 bases from J, the gap between germline ends came to 14 bases.

This chain joins TRBV28 and TRBJ2-5; D unresolved. The V end was cut by 2 bases, the J end by 3 bases, with 7 bases between. Germline V lookup: CDR1 MDHEN, CDR2 SYDVKM. This CDR3 spans 13 amino acids. CDR3 DNA: TGTGCCAGCAGTTTAATAATTGAAGAGACCCAGTACTTC. It yields the protein CASSLIIEETQYF. Looking up the rest from reference TRBV28 and TRBJ2-5 gives the full variable domain: DVKVTQSSRYLVKRTGEKVFLECVQDMDHENMFWYRQDPGLGLRLIYFSYDVKMKEKGDIPEGYSVSREKKERFSLILESASTNQTSMYLCASSLIIEETQYFGPGTRLLVL.

V and J are TRBV2 and TRBJ2-6; D is perhaps TRBD2 (5 bases). Germline lookup yields CDR1 SNHLY and CDR2 FYNNEI. V lost 5 bases, J lost 5 bases, and 22 bases lay in between. There are 18 residues in the CDR3. In nucleotides, the CDR3 is TGTGCCAGCAGTAGGGAGAAACCGATACAAAGTCGGGCCAACGTCCTGACTTTC. As protein: CASSREKPIQSRANVLTF.

The chain employs TRBV6-5 and TRBJ2-4, with 11 bases fitting TRBD2. V shed 4 bases and J 7 bases; nucleotides not matched to a gene: 9. CDR1 is MNHEY, CDR2 SVGAGI, per germline. The CDR3 is 16 amino acids. The CDR3 spells CASSSIAGGPMNIQYF. CDR3 coding DNA: TGTGCCAGCAGTTCTATAGCGGGAGGGCCGATGAACATTCAGTACTTC.

J is TRBJ2-7 and V is TRBV29-1; 9 bases map to TRBD1. CDR1 SQVTM and CDR2 ANQGSEA come from the germline V gene. Trimming at V came to 4 bases and at J to 7 bases, leaving 5 bases not matched to a gene. The CDR3 runs to 12 residues. This CDR3 reads CSVGDRVGEQYF. In nucleotides, the CDR3 is TGCAGCGTTGGGGACAGGGTAGGGGAGCAGTACTTC.

The V call is TRBV6-5, the J call TRBJ1-1; maybe TRBD1 (6 bases). The CDR3 covers 16 residues. Germline V CDR1 and CDR2: MNHEY, SVGAGI. Trimming took 4 bases from V and 0 from J, leaving 15 bases between them. CDR3 region: CASSWGQPIMNTEAFF. The CDR3 DNA is TGTGCCAGCAGTTGGGGACAACCGATCATGAACACTGAAGCTTTCTTT.

The rearrangement uses TRBV5-1 and TRBJ1-4, with unresolved D. Germline V gene data show CDR1 as SGHRS and CDR2 as YFSETQ. Trimming removed 0 bases at V and 0 bases at J, with 6 bases between. The CDR3 covers 15 residues. The CDR3 protein is CASSLATATNEKLFF. CDR3 nucleotides: TGCGCCAGCAGCTTGGCAACGGCAACTAATGAAAAACTGTTTTTT.

This sequence joins TRBV9 and TRBJ2-1; 11 bases agree with TRBD2. CDR1 and CDR2 from the germline V gene are SGDLS and YYNGEE. The CDR3 runs 14 residues. Germline trimming cut 4 bases from V and 13 bases from J; bases unmatched to any gene: 10. CDR3 in DNA: TGTGCCAGCAGCTTCTCGACTAGCGGGAATACCCAGTTCTTC. This codes for CASSFSTSGNTQFF.